The rows below give T cell receptor beta chains drawn from one sample of a study of blood T cell repertoires in COVID-19. The method was immunoSEQ multiplex PCR; TCRdb's version includes in-frame clones alone and lacks a portion of them. Counted here are 300,000 to 350,000 clones, roughly 89% occurring once; the ten biggest clones make up 3% to 4%. Source material: peripheral blood. These receptors were taken from a woman in her fifties or sixties with COVID-19, enrolled during active disease. Both conserved end residues are part of each CDR3. D genes are given only for firm matches. Not all rows give a size; the values are once, few, many and, for expanded clones, a class.

.,TRBJ1-2,TRBV15,.,TGTGCCACCAGCCCAGGAAACTATGGCTACACCTTC,CATSPGNYGYTF
.,TRBJ2-7,TRBV6-6,many,TGTGCCACCCTAAGGGGGAGCGAGCAGTACTTC,CATLRGSEQYF
.,TRBJ1-6,TRBV7-2,.,TGTGCCAGCAGCTTCGGACAGCCTTCACCCCTCCACTTT,CASSFGQPSPLHF
TRBD2,TRBJ2-3,TRBV6-2/TRBV6-3,.,TGTGCCAGCAGTTACTCCCTGGGAGCGGGGGGCCTCACAGATACGCAGTATTTT,CASSYSLGAGGLTDTQYF
TRBD1,TRBJ2-1,TRBV6-2/TRBV6-3,.,TGTGCCAGCAGTATCTACCAACCGGGACAGGGGGACAATGAGCAGTTCTTC,CASSIYQPGQGDNEQFF
TRBD2,TRBJ2-1,TRBV14,.,TGTGCCAGCACCCCAGGGGGACTAGCGCTCTATGAGCAGTTCTTC,CASTPGGLALYEQFF
TRBD1,TRBJ1-2,TRBV9,once,TGTGCCAGCAGCTCCCAGGGGGCGCCGAGGTATGGCTACACCTTC,CASSSQGAPRYGYTF
.,TRBJ1-3,TRBV9,.,TGTGCCAGCAGCTCATTCCCAGGAAACACCATATATTTT,CASSSFPGNTIYF
.,TRBJ2-5,TRBV11-2,.,TGTGCCAGCAGCAGACCCCAACGGGCCCAGTACTTC,CASSRPQRAQYF
.,TRBJ1-4,TRBV2,.,TGTGCCAGCAGTCAACAGGGTTTTAATGAAAAACTGTTTTTT,CASSQQGFNEKLFF
TRBD1,TRBJ1-2,TRBV18,.,TGTGCCAGCTCACTAGGACAGGGGAGCTATGGCTACACCTTC,CASSLGQGSYGYTF
.,TRBJ1-5,TRBV4-1,.,TGCGCCAGCAGCCAAGATCCCCAGGGCCGCAATCAGCCCCAGCATTTT,CASSQDPQGRNQPQHF
.,TRBJ1-2,TRBV5-1,once,TGCGCCAGCAGCCTTCCTGGCCCCCGGGGGGGTGGCTACACCTTC,CASSLPGPRGGGYTF
TRBD2,TRBJ2-5,TRBV20-1,.,TGCAGTGCTAGTCCGAGCGGGGGGGAGACCCAGTACTTC,CSASPSGGETQYF
.,TRBJ2-7,TRBV29-1,.,TGCAGCGTTGGAAGGACAGCTTACTACGAGCAGTACTTC,CSVGRTAYYEQYF
.,TRBJ1-4,TRBV19,.,TGTGCCAGTAGTTCCCGGGGGGGAACTAATGAAAAACTGTTTTTT,CASSSRGGTNEKLFF
.,TRBJ1-6,TRBV10-3,.,TGTGCCATCAGCGGACACTACAATTCACCCCTCCACTTT,CAISGHYNSPLHF
TRBD1,TRBJ1-2,TRBV5-1,.,TGCGCCAGCAGCTTGGGGAGACAGGGTCGGGGCTACACCTTC,CASSLGRQGRGYTF
.,TRBJ1-2,TRBV5-4,.,TGTGCCAGCAGCCCAGGGATAATAGCTAACTATGGCTACACCTTC,CASSPGIIANYGYTF
TRBD1,TRBJ1-5,TRBV9,.,TGTGCCAGCAGCGCCGGGGACAGGTTACATTTT,CASSAGDRLHF
.,TRBJ1-2,TRBV19,.,TGTGCCAGTAGTGGTTTACGGGGGGCGGACTATGGCTACACCTTC,CASSGLRGADYGYTF
.,TRBJ1-5,TRBV19,.,TGTGCCAGTGGAACCCGGGTGAATCAGCCCCAGCATTTT,CASGTRVNQPQHF
.,TRBJ1-3,TRBV11-2,few,TGTGCCAGCAGCCGGGGCGGGGGCGCGGACACCATATATTTT,CASSRGGGADTIYF
.,TRBJ2-5,TRBV7-2,.,TGTGCCAGCAGCTTAACTTTCGGGGGACAAGAGACCCAGTACTTC,CASSLTFGGQETQYF
.,TRBJ1-3,TRBV6-1,.,TGTGCCAGCAGTGGTGTGAACAGGGCCTTATCTGGAAACACCATATATTTT,CASSGVNRALSGNTIYF
TRBD1,TRBJ2-1,TRBV2,.,TGTGCCAGCAGTGAAGGCCAGGGGGCTATCAATGAGCAGTTCTTC,CASSEGQGAINEQFF
.,TRBJ2-3,TRBV24-1,few,TGTGCCACCAGTGACCTGGGAGACACAGATACGCAGTATTTT,CATSDLGDTDTQYF
TRBD2,TRBJ2-3,TRBV18,.,TGTGCCAGCTCACCGGGACTACGACCGAATACGCAGTATTTT,CASSPGLRPNTQYF
TRBD1,TRBJ1-3,TRBV18,.,TGTGCCAGCTCACCCCCGGACAGGGGGCCTGGAAACACCATATATTTT,CASSPPDRGPGNTIYF
.,TRBJ1-2,TRBV5-6,.,TGTGCCAGCAGCCAACTAGGCCCCACCCAGAGTAACTATGGCTACACCTTC,CASSQLGPTQSNYGYTF
TRBD2,TRBJ2-1,TRBV3-1/TRBV3-2,.,TGTGCCAGCACCGTAGCGGGGGGGTACAATGAGCAGTTCTTC,CASTVAGGYNEQFF
.,TRBJ2-1,TRBV4-1,once,TGCGCCAGCAGCCAAGATGAACGCAGGGAGCAGTTCTTC,CASSQDERREQFF
.,TRBJ1-1,TRBV9,.,TGTGCCAGCAGCGTAGGGGCGGACATGAACACTGAAGCTTTCTTT,CASSVGADMNTEAFF
.,TRBJ1-2,TRBV21-1,.,TGTGCCAGCACCCTCGGGACAGGGGACTATGGCTACACCTTC,CASTLGTGDYGYTF
.,TRBJ1-5,TRBV4-1,.,TGCGCCAGCAGCCAAGATCATCGGCAGCCCCAGCATTTT,CASSQDHRQPQHF
TRBD1,TRBJ2-7,TRBV12-5,.,TGTGCTAGTGGTTTGGCGGGACAGGGTAAATACGAGCAGTACTTC,CASGLAGQGKYEQYF
TRBD1,TRBJ1-6,TRBV19,.,TGTGCCAGTAGTGAGACAGGGGCTTCACCCCTCCACTTT,CASSETGASPLHF
.,TRBJ2-7,TRBV27,.,TGTGCCAGCAGTTCCGCGACTTTCTACGAGCAGTACTTC,CASSSATFYEQYF
.,TRBJ1-2,TRBV30,.,TGTGCCTTGACTGGCTATGGCTACACCTTC,CALTGYGYTF
TRBD1,TRBJ2-2,TRBV9,once,TGTGCCAGCAGCCCCCGGGGCAGGGGGCTTACCGGGGAGCTGTTTTTT,CASSPRGRGLTGELFF
.,TRBJ2-3,TRBV25-1,.,TGTGCCAGCAGGAGAGGGGGGACAGCACATGATACGCAGTATTTT,CASRRGGTAHDTQYF
.,TRBJ2-7,TRBV4-1,.,TGCGCCAGCAGCCAAGATGGCAGGGGGGCCTACGAGCAGTACTTC,CASSQDGRGAYEQYF
.,TRBJ1-5,TRBV7-2,.,TGTGCCAGCAGCTTGAGACAGGACAATCAGCCCCAGCATTTT,CASSLRQDNQPQHF
.,TRBJ2-3,TRBV7-3,.,TGTGCCAGCAGCCTCGGACAGAACACAGATACGCAGTATTTT,CASSLGQNTDTQYF
TRBD1,TRBJ1-4,TRBV30,once,TGTGCCTGGAGGAGAACAGGGGGTCCGAATGAAAAACTGTTTTTT,CAWRRTGGPNEKLFF
.,TRBJ1-1,TRBV5-1,.,TGCGCCAGCAGCTTGTCGGGGTTGGGCACTGAAGCTTTCTTT,CASSLSGLGTEAFF
.,TRBJ1-2,TRBV5-1,.,TGCGCCAGCAGCGTGGACGGTAACTATGGCTACACCTTC,CASSVDGNYGYTF
TRBD2,TRBJ2-1,TRBV5-5,.,TGTGCCAGCAGCTTGGCTAGCGGGGAGTACAATGAGCAGTTCTTC,CASSLASGEYNEQFF
.,TRBJ1-5,TRBV6-6,few,TGTGCCAGCAGCCCCGAAGGGGCGTTGGGTCAGCCCCAGCATTTT,CASSPEGALGQPQHF
.,TRBJ1-1,TRBV5-1,.,TGCGCCAGCAGCTTGGGGGTGGGAGCAAACACTGAAGCTTTCTTT,CASSLGVGANTEAFF
.,TRBJ1-1,TRBV19,.,TGTGCCAGTAGTTCGTATGAGGGAAGGAACACTGAAGCTTTCTTT,CASSSYEGRNTEAFF
.,TRBJ2-1,TRBV6-5,.,TGTGCCAGCTGGACAGTAAGGCTCACCTACAATGAGCAGTTCTTC,CASWTVRLTYNEQFF
TRBD2,TRBJ2-1,TRBV6-2/TRBV6-3,.,TGTGCCAGCAGTTACTCCCTCAGCGGGGATTACAATGAGCAGTTCTTC,CASSYSLSGDYNEQFF
TRBD1,TRBJ2-1,TRBV19,.,TGTGCCAGTAGTATTCCCCCCAGGGGGTTCTACAATGAGCAGTTCTTC,CASSIPPRGFYNEQFF
.,TRBJ2-5,TRBV30,.,TGTGCCTGGAGTGACGGCAGGTCAGGTGGAGAGACCCAGTACTTC,CAWSDGRSGGETQYF
TRBD2,TRBJ2-1,TRBV28,.,TGTGCCAGCAGTTTATTGCCTAGCGGGACATACAATGAGCAGTTCTTC,CASSLLPSGTYNEQFF
.,TRBJ1-2,TRBV14,.,TGTGCCAGCAGCCAAGCCGTGCGGTATGGCTACACCTTC,CASSQAVRYGYTF
.,TRBJ2-7,TRBV14,.,TGTGCCAGCAGCCAAGTATGGGACATATCTCGCGAGCAGTACTTC,CASSQVWDISREQYF
.,TRBJ1-5,TRBV30,.,TGTGCCTGGGACGGGGGGCGCGAACAGCCCCAGCATTTT,CAWDGGREQPQHF